This T cell receptor (beta chain) was identified during a study of shared clonotypes between healthy human individuals. The assay was immunoSEQ multiplex PCR, and TCRdb's table has in-frame clones only and misses some. Of some 1.1 million clones listed, approximately 77% are singletons. Concerning this clone itself: The same CDR3 arises from other DNA sequences in this sample as well.

This CDR3 is 14 amino acids long. In germline, CDR1 is SGHAT, CDR2 FQNNGV. The V gene lost 1 base and the J gene lost 2 bases, with 6 bases spanning the gap. This clonotype was sampled from a man between 18 and 35 years old in good health. Some clones in this sample may be carry-over from other donors' samples. Material: memory CD4+ T cells from PBMCs. Subset reported: CD45RA-negative fraction. The rearrangement uses TRBV11-2 and TRBJ2-1; D is unclear. For the CDR3, the DNA is TGTGCCAGCAGCTTAGTACTTACCTACAATGAGCAGTTCTTC. This gives the protein CASSLVLTYNEQFF.